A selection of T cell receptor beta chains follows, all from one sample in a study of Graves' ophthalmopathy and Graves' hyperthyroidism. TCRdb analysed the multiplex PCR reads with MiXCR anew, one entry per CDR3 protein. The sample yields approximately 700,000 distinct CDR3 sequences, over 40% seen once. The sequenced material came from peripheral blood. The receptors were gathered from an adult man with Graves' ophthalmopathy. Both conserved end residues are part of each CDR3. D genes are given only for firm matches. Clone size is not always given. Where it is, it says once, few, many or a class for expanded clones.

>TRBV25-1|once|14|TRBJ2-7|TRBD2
CARGASGSDHEQYF
TGTGCTAGAGGAGCTAGCGGGAGCGACCACGAGCAGTACTTC
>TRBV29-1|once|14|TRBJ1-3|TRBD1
CSAGTGTSGNTIYF
TGCAGCGCGGGGACAGGTACCTCTGGAAACACCATATATTTT
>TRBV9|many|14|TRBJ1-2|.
CASSPEGVNYGYTF
TGTGCCAGCAGCCCCGAAGGGGTTAACTATGGCTACACCTTC
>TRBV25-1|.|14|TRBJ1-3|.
CASSDAGLGNTIYF
TGTGCCAGCAGTGACGCAGGGTTGGGGAACACCATATATTTT
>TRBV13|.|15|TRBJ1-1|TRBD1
CASTPGTGYRTEAFF
TGTGCCAGCACCCCCGGGACAGGGTATAGAACTGAAGCTTTCTTT
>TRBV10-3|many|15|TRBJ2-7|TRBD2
CAISEEVAGVYEQYF
TGTGCCATCAGTGAGGAAGTAGCGGGAGTTTACGAGCAGTACTTC
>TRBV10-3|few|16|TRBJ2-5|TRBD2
CASRARGGLSPETQYF
TGTGCCAGCAGAGCTCGGGGGGGCCTTAGCCCAGAGACCCAGTACTTC
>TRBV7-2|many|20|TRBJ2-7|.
CASSLERMSTRSWGYHEQYF
TGTGCCAGCAGCTTAGAGCGAATGTCCACTCGATCTTGGGGCTATCACGAGCAGTACTTC
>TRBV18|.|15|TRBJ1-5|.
CASSSGTGSNQPQHF
TGTGCCAGCTCATCCGGGACGGGGAGCAATCAGCCCCAGCATTTT
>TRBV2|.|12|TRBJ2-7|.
CASSEALIEQYF
TGTGCCAGCAGTGAAGCGCTTATCGAGCAGTACTTC
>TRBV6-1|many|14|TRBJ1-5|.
CASSEVYSNQPQHF
TGTGCCAGCAGTGAAGTGTATAGCAATCAGCCCCAGCATTTT
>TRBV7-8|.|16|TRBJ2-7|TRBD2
CASSPPGLAVPYEQYF
TGTGCCAGCAGCCCGCCGGGGCTAGCGGTCCCCTACGAGCAGTACTTC
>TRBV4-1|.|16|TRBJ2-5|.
CASSQRALGGQETQYF
TGCGCCAGCAGCCAGAGGGCCCTCGGGGGTCAAGAGACCCAGTACTTC
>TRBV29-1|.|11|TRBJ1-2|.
CSDTGTRGYTF
TGCAGCGATACAGGGACACGAGGCTACACCTTC
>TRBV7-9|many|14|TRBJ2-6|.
CASSLNSGANVLTF
TGTGCCAGCAGCTTAAACTCTGGGGCCAACGTCCTGACTTTC
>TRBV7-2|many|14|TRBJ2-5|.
CASSAPGTQETQYF
TGTGCCAGCAGCGCCCCCGGGACCCAAGAGACCCAGTACTTC
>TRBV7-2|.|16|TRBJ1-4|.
CASSLVSEATNEKLFF
TGTGCCAGCAGCTTGGTCTCCGAGGCAACTAATGAAAAACTGTTTTTT
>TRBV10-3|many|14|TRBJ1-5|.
CAISRQANNQPQHF
TGTGCCATCAGCCGACAGGCGAACAATCAGCCCCAGCATTTT
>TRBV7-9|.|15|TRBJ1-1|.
CASSFWGSMNTEAFF
TGTGCCAGCAGCTTTTGGGGTAGTATGAACACTGAAGCTTTCTTT
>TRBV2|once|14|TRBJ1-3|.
CASSKGSGGNTIYF
TGTGCCAGCAGTAAAGGGAGCGGGGGAAACACCATATATTTT
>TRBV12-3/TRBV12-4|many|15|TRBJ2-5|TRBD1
CASSGQGARIETQYF
TGTGCCAGCAGTGGACAGGGGGCGCGGATAGAGACCCAGTACTTC
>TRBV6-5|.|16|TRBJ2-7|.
CASNWGKGEASYEQYF
TGTGCCAGCAATTGGGGTAAGGGGGAGGCATCCTACGAGCAGTACTTC
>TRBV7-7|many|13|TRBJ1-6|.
CASSLNHNSPLHF
TGTGCTAGCAGCTTAAATCACAATTCACCCCTCCACTTT
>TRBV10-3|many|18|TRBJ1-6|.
CASSYSHDRAKLHSPLHF
TGTGCCAGCAGTTACTCCCACGACCGGGCCAAACTCCATTCACCCCTCCACTTT
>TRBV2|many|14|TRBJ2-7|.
CASSAGGNSYEQYF
TGTGCCAGCAGTGCTGGGGGAAACTCCTACGAGCAGTACTTC
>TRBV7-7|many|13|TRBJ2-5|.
CASSLTIQETQYF
TGTGCCAGCAGCTTGACTATCCAAGAGACCCAGTACTTC
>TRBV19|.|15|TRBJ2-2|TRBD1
CASSIDSGGTGELFF
TGTGCCAGTAGTATAGATTCAGGGGGTACCGGGGAGCTGTTTTTT
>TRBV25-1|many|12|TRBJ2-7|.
CASSEGPYEQYF
TGTGCCAGCAGTGAAGGACCCTACGAGCAGTACTTC
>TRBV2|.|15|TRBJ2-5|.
CASSASGFTGETQYF
TGTGCCAGCAGTGCCTCAGGGTTCACCGGGGAGACCCAGTACTTC
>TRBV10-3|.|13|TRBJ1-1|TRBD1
CAIGGQGFTEAFF
TGTGCCATCGGGGGACAGGGCTTCACTGAAGCTTTCTTT
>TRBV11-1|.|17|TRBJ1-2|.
CASSWGGTYEQYYGYTF
TGTGCCAGCAGCTGGGGGGGGACCTACGAGCAGTACTATGGCTACACCTTC
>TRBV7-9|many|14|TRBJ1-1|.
CASSFGNPNTEAFF
TGTGCCAGCAGCTTTGGGAACCCGAACACTGAAGCTTTCTTT
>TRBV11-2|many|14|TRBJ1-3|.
CASSLDASGNTIYF
TGTGCCAGCAGCTTAGACGCTTCTGGAAACACCATATATTTT
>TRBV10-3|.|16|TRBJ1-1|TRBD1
CASSLRDRGLNTEAFF
TGTGCCAGCAGCCTCCGGGACAGGGGCCTCAACACTGAAGCTTTCTTT
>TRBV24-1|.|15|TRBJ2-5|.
CATAGVEGCWETQYF
TGTGCCACCGCTGGAGTTGAAGGTTGTTGGGAGACCCAGTACTTC
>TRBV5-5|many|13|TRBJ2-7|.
CASSSPITYEQYF
TGTGCCAGCAGCTCCCCTATTACCTACGAGCAGTACTTC
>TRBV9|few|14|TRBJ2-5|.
CASSPTGYQETQYF
TGTGCCAGCTCACCCACGGGCTACCAAGAGACCCAGTACTTC
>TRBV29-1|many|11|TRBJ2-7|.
CSVELGSEQYF
TGCAGCGTTGAACTAGGGAGCGAGCAGTACTTC
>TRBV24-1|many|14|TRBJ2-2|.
CATSGRQNTGELFF
TGTGCCACCAGTGGACGGCAGAACACCGGGGAGCTGTTTTTT
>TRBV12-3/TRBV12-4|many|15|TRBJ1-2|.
CASSPGGGYLYGYTF
TGTGCCAGCAGTCCCGGGGGGGGCTACCTCTATGGCTACACCTTC
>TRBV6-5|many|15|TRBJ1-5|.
CASSYSRYSNQPQHF
TGTGCCAGCAGTTACTCGAGGTATAGCAATCAGCCCCAGCATTTT
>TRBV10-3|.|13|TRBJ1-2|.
CAIQTGENYGYTF
TGTGCCATACAGACCGGGGAAAACTATGGCTACACCTTC